Shown below are 11 T cell receptor beta chains from a single sample sequenced in a study of T cells in Graves' hyperthyroidism and ophthalmopathy. From RNA transcripts, TCR beta CDR3 regions were amplified. The HTBI primer set was used in a first-round RT-PCR of the TCR CDR3. MiXCR, run by TCRdb on the multiplex PCR reads, gives a single entry per CDR3 protein. The sample has more than 40,000 distinct CDR3 sequences; approximately 49% are singletons. Sequences were obtained from peripheral blood or thyroid tissue (not recorded which). Receptors originate from a woman in her 50s with Graves' hyperthyroidism.

Sample share makes this clonotype medium-sized. This chain joins TRBV7-2 and TRBJ2-7; 8 bases map to TRBD2. This CDR3 has 15 residues. CDR1 and CDR2 (germline): SGHTA, FQGNSA. The V gene end was trimmed by 0 bases and the J gene end by 3 bases; junction bases not matched to a gene: 4. The CDR3 DNA reads as TGTGCCAGCAGCTTAGCCCCGGGGGGGCTCTACGAGCAGTACTTC. This codes for CASSLAPGGLYEQYF.

The rearrangement uses TRBV20-1 and TRBJ2-2; D gene unclear. Germline CDR1 reads DFQATT; CDR2 reads SNEGSKA (reference sequence). This CDR3 is built from 12 residues. Trimming removed 7 bases at V and 5 bases at J, with 11 bases between. The CDR3 is CSVPVRTGELFF. The CDR3 nucleotides are TGCAGTGTCCCGGTCCGGACCGGGGAGCTGTTTTTT.

This clonotype was counted a single time. A junction end diverges from the germline sequence, so it may reflect a read error. The rearrangement links TRBV11-3 to TRBJ2-6, with TRBD1 matching over 7 bases. The CDR3 has 14 amino acids. Germline V gene sequence: CDR1 SGHNT, CDR2 YENEEA. The CDR3 nucleotides read TGTGCCAGCAGCTTATGGGGACAGAAGAACACTGAAGCTTTC. Protein sequence: CASSLWGQKNTEAF.

Comment on this clonotype: One end of the junction is discordant with germline, which a read error may explain. V gene TRBV12-3 or TRBV12-4 combines with J gene TRBJ2-7; 7 bases are a match to TRBD1. The CDR3 is 13 amino acids. The CDR3 DNA sequence: TGTGCCAGCAGCGGACAGGTTCCCGGGGAGCTGTACTTC. As protein: CASSGQVPGELYF.

In its sample, this clonotype was seen many times. V gene TRBV7-2 combines with J gene TRBJ2-7; D not resolved. The CDR3 extends over 12 amino acids. Trimming took off 5 bases at V and 7 bases at J, with 12 bases between the two ends. The germline V gene has CDR1 SGHTA and CDR2 FQGNSA. Here the CDR3 DNA reads TGTGCCAGCAGCCCTACCGACCGGGAGCAGTACTTC. It encodes CASSPTDREQYF. Looking up the rest from reference TRBV7-2 and TRBJ2-7 gives the full variable domain: GAGVSQSPSNKVTEKGKDVELRCDPISGHTALYWYRQSLGQGLEFLIYFQGNSAPDKSGLPSDRFSAERTGGSVSTLTIQRTQQEDSAVYLCASSPTDREQYFGPGTRLTVT.

The V and J genes are TRBV7-2 and TRBJ2-2; 10 bases line up with TRBD2. Germline CDR1 SGHTA, CDR2 FQGNSA. The CDR3 is made up of 18 amino acids. With V trimmed by 2 bases and J by 4 bases, 10 bases remained unmatched. The CDR3 DNA is TGTGCCAGCAGCTTAACGGCAACTAGCGGGACTGGCACCGGGGAGCTGTTTTTT. Its translation: CASSLTATSGTGTGELFF.

This clonotype was seen repeatedly, ten times or more. The V call is TRBV11-2, the J call TRBJ1-2; 7 positions agree with TRBD1. CDR3 length equals 16 residues. The germline gives CDR1 SGHAT, CDR2 FQNNGV. Losses at the gene ends were 1 base for V and 5 bases for J; bases not matched to a gene: 10. The CDR3 region has the DNA TGTGCCAGCAGCTTAGCTCCCGACAGGGTACCATATGGCTACACCTTC. Protein product: CASSLAPDRVPYGYTF.

This clonotype was found many times. The V and J genes are TRBV6-1 and TRBJ1-1; possible D gene TRBD1, 5 bases. Trimming stripped 2 bases from V and 0 bases from J, with 13 bases between. CDR3 length: 16 residues. Germline CDR1 is MNHNS and CDR2 is SASEGT. CDR3 nucleotides: TGTGCCAGCAGTGAATCCGTGGGACGGCTGAACACTGAAGCTTTCTTT. Its translation: CASSESVGRLNTEAFF.

This clonotype was seen ten or more times. Here the CDR3 DNA reads TGTGCCAGCAGCTTAGCGGACAGGAACACTGAAGCTTTCTTT. Amino acids: CASSLADRNTEAFF. The rearrangement uses TRBV7-9 and TRBJ1-1, with a weak D call TRBD1 (6 bases). Between the trimmed V and J ends, which lost 0 bases and 1 base, there was a span of 6 bases. CDR1 SEHNR and CDR2 FQNEAQ come from the germline V gene (reference sequence). The CDR3 is made up of 14 amino acids.

Ten or more counts support this clonotype. The chain links TRBV9 to TRBJ2-1, with TRBD2 as a possible D gene (5 bases). Germline lookup yields CDR1 SGDLS and CDR2 YYNGEE. The CDR3 loop spans 16 amino acids. V was cut by 0 bases and J by 4 bases, with 14 bases left in between. The DNA of the CDR3 is TGTGCCAGCAGCGTAGTGAGGAATAGCGCTTACAATGAGCAGTTCTTC. Residues: CASSVVRNSAYNEQFF.

This clonotype was picked up many times. CDR3 in amino acids: CASSYRTGVYEQYF. CDR3 bases: TGTGCCAGCAGTTACAGGACAGGAGTCTACGAGCAGTACTTC. The V and J genes are TRBV6-2 or TRBV6-3 and TRBJ2-7; 7 bases fit TRBD1. The germline V gene encodes CDR1 MNHEY and CDR2 SVGEGT. J lost 3 bases, V lost 2 bases, and 4 bases had no gene match. This CDR3 is built from 14 residues.